This TCR beta chain stems from a study of blood T cell repertoires in COVID-19. About the study: PBMCs, B-cell-depleted T cells, or T cells were the source of the cDNA or gDNA that made up the material.

CDR1 is SGHTS, CDR2 YDEGEE, per germline. J was trimmed by 3 bases and V by 7 bases; bases with no gene match: 6. The CDR3 consists of 15 residues. As originally analysed: Cell counts per sample came from amplifying reference gene primers. Profiled with immunoSEQ multiplex PCR; TCRdb holds only in-frame clones, not every one. That table furnishes V, J and clone size, whereas the DNA furnished D and trimming. The sample carries approximately 68,000 clones, around 85% recorded once. The sample taken for sequencing was peripheral blood. The source of this sequence is an elderly woman with active or convalescent COVID-19. The chain is built from TRBV5-8 and TRBJ2-1; 11 nucleotides line up with TRBD1. The CDR3 DNA reads as TGTGCCAGCTTTCGGGGACAGGGGGTCTACAATGAGCAGTTCTTC. This codes for CASFRGQGVYNEQFF.